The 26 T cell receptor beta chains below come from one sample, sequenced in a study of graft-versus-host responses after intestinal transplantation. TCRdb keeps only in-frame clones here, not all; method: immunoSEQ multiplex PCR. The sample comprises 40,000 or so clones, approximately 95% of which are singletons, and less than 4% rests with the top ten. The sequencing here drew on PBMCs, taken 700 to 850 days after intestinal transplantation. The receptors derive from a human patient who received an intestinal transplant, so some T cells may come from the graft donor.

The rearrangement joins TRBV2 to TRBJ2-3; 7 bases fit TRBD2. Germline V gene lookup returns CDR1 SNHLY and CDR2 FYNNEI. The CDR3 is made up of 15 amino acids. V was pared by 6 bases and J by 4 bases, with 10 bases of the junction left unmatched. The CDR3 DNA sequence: TGTGCCAGCAGGGTCTCTAGCGGATGGGCAGATACGCAGTATTTT. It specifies CASRVSSGWADTQYF.

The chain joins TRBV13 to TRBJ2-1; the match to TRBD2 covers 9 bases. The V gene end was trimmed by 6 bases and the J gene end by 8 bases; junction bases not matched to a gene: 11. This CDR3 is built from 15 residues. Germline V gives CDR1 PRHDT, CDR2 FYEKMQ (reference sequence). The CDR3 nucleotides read TGTGCCAGCAGAGTAGGCGGGAGGGTGGGCGATGAGCAGTTCTTC. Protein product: CASRVGGRVGDEQFF.

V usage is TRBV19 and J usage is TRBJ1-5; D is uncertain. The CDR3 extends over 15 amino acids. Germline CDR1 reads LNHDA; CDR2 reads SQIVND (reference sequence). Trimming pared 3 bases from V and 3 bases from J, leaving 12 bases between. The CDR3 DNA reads TGTGCCAGTAGTATTACGGCAGAAAACAATCAGCCCCAGCATTTT. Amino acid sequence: CASSITAENNQPQHF.

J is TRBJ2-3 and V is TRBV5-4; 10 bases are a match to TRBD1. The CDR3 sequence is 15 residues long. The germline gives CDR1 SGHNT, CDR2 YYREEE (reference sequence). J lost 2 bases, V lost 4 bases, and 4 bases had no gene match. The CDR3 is CASSPGTGDTDTQYF. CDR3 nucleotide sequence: TGTGCCAGCAGCCCGGGGACAGGGGACACAGATACGCAGTATTTT.

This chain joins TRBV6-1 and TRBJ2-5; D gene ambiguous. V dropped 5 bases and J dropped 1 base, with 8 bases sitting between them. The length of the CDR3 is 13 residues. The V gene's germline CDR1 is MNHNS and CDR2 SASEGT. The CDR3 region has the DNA TGTGCCAGCAGTCCCAGGTCCCAAGAGACCCAGTACTTC. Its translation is CASSPRSQETQYF.

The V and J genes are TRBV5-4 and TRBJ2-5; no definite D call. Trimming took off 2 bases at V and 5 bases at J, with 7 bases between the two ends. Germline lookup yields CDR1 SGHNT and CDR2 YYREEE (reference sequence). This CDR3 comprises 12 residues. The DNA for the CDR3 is TGTGCCAGCAGCTTTGGGGTTGAGACCCAGTACTTC. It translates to CASSFGVETQYF.

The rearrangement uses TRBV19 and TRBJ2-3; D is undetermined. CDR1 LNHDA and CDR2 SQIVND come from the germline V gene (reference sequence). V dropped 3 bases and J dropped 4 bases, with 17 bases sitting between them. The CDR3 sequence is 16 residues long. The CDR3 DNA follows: TGTGCCAGTAGTATCTCAGACCTACCCGGGCCAGATACGCAGTATTTT. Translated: CASSISDLPGPDTQYF. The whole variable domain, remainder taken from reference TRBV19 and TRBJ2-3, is DGGITQSPKYLFRKEGQNVTLSCEQNLNHDAMYWYRQDPGQGLRLIYYSQIVNDFQKGDIAEGYSVSREKKESFPLTVTSAQKNPTAFYLCASSISDLPGPDTQYFGPGTRLTVL.

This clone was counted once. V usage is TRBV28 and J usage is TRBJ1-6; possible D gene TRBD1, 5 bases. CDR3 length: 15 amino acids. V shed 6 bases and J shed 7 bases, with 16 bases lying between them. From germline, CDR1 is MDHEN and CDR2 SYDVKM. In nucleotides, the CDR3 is TGTGCCAGCAGCGTAGTTCGAGGGGCGAATTCACCCCTCCACTTT. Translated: CASSVVRGANSPLHF. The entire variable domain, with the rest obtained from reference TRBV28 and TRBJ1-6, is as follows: DVKVTQSSRYLVKRTGEKVFLECVQDMDHENMFWYRQDPGLGLRLIYFSYDVKMKEKGDIPEGYSVSREKKERFSLILESASTNQTSMYLCASSVVRGANSPLHFGNGTRLTVT.

The CDR3: CASGLWIIDGTGTSGNTIYF. The CDR3 coding sequence is TGTGCTAGTGGTTTGTGGATAATTGATGGGACAGGCACCTCTGGAAACACCATATATTTT. V usage is TRBV12-5 and J usage is TRBJ1-3, with TRBD1 identical over 8 bases. The CDR3 runs 20 residues. CDR1 and CDR2 from the germline V gene are LGHNT and FRNRAP. The J segment lost 0 bases and the V segment lost 2 bases, leaving 15 bases of the junction unmatched. Complete variable domain (other parts from reference TRBV12-5 and TRBJ1-3): DARVTQTPRHKVTEMGQEVTMRCQPILGHNTVFWYRQTMMQGLELLAYFRNRAPLDDSGMPKDRFSAEMPDATLATLKIQPSEPRDSAVYFCASGLWIIDGTGTSGNTIYFGEGSWLTVV.

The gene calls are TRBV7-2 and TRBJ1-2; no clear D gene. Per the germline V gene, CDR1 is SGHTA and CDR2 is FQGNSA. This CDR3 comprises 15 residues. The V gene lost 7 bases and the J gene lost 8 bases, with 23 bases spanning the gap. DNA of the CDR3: TGTGCCAGCAACGAGCGAGGGAGAGCGTTTGAGGGCTACACCTTC. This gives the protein CASNERGRAFEGYTF. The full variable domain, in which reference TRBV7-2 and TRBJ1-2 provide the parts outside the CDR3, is GAGVSQSPSNKVTEKGKDVELRCDPISGHTALYWYRQSLGQGLEFLIYFQGNSAPDKSGLPSDRFSAERTGGSVSTLTIQRTQQEDSAVYLCASNERGRAFEGYTFGSGTRLTVV.

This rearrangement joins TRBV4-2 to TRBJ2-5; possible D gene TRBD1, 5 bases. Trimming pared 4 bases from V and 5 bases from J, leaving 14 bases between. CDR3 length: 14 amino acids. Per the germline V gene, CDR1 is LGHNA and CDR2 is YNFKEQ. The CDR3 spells CASSPPGARETQYF. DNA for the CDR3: TGTGCCAGCAGCCCACCTGGGGCGCGGGAGACCCAGTACTTC.

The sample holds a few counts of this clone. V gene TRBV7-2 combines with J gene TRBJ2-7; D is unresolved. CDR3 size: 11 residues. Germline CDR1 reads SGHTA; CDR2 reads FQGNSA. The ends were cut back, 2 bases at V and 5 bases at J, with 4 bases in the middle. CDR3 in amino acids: CASSLRDEQYF. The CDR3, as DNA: TGTGCCAGCAGCTTACGGGACGAGCAGTACTTC.

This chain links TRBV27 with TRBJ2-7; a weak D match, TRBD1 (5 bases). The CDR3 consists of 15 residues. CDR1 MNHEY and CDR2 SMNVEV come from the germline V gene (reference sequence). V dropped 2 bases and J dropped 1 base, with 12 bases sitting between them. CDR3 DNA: TGTGCCAGCAGTTTAGGGGCGTTTGAGTCCTACGAGCAGTACTTC. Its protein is CASSLGAFESYEQYF.

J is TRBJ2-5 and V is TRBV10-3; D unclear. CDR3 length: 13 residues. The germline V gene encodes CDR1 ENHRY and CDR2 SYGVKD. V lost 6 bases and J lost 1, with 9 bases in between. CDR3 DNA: TGTGCCATCAGGCGGCAGCCCCAAGAGACCCAGTACTTC. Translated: CAIRRQPQETQYF.

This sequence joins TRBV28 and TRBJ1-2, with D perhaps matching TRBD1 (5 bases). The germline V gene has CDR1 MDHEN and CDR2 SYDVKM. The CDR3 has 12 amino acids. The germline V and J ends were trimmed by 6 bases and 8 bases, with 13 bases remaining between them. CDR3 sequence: CASSLLGEGYTF. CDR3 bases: TGTGCCAGCAGCCTTTTAGGGGAAGGCTACACCTTC.

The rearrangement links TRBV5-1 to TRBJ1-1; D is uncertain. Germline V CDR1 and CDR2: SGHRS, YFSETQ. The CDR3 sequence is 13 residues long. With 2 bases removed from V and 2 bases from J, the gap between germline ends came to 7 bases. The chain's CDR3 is CASSLQINTEAFF. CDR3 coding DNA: TGCGCCAGCAGCTTACAGATTAACACTGAAGCTTTCTTT.

CDR3 nucleotide sequence: TGTGCCAGCAGAGCAGGTTTCTCCTACGAGCAGTACTTC. This codes for CASRAGFSYEQYF. The chain has TRBV6-5 and TRBJ2-7, with D uncertain. CDR3 size: 13 residues. V dropped 6 bases and J dropped 0 bases, with 9 bases sitting between them. Germline CDR1 and CDR2: MNHEY and SVGAGI.

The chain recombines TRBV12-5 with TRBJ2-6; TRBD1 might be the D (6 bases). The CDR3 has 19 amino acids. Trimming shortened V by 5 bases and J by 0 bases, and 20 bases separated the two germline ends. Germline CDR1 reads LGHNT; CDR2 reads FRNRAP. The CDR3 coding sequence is TGTGCTAGTGGTACCATCAAACAGGGTAGCTCCTCTGGGGCCAACGTCCTGACTTTC. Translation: CASGTIKQGSSSGANVLTF.

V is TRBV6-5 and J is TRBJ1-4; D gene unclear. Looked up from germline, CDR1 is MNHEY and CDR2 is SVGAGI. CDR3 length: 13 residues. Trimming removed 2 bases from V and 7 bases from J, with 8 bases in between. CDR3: CASSYGISEKLFF. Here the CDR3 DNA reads TGTGCCAGCAGTTACGGGATTAGTGAAAAACTGTTTTTT.

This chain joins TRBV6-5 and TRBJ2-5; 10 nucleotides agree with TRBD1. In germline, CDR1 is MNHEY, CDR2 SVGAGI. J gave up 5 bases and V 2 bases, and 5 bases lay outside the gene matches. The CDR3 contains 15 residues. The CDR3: CASSYPGQGGETQYF. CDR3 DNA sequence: TGTGCCAGCAGTTACCCTGGACAGGGGGGGGAGACCCAGTACTTC.

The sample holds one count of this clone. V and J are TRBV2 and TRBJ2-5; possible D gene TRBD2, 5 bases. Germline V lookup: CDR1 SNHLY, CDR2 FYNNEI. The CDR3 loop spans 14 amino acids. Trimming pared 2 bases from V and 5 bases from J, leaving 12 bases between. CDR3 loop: CASSESGDPETQYF. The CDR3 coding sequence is TGTGCCAGCAGTGAATCCGGGGATCCGGAGACCCAGTACTTC.

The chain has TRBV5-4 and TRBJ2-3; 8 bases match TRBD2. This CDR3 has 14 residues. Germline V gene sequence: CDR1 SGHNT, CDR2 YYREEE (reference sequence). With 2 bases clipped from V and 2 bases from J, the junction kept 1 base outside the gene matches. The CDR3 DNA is TGTGCCAGCAGCTTTGGACTAGCCACAGATACGCAGTATTTT. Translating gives CASSFGLATDTQYF.

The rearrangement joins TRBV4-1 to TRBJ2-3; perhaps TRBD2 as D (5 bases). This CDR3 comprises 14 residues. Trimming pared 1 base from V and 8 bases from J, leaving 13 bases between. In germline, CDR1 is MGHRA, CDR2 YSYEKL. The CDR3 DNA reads TGCGCCAGCAGCCAAGTCCTATTCGCGGGTACGCAGTATTTT. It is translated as CASSQVLFAGTQYF.

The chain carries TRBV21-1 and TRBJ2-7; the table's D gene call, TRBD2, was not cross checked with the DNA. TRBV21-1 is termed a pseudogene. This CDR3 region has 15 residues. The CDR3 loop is CASSLRSGSTYEQYF. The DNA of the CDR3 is TGTGCCAGCAGCTTACGAAGCGGGAGTACGTACGAGCAGTACTTC.

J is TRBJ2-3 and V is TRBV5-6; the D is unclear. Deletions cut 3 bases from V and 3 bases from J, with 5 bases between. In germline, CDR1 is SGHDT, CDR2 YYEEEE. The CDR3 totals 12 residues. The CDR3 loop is CASSSRTDTQYF. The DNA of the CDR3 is TGTGCCAGCAGCTCAAGAACAGATACGCAGTATTTT. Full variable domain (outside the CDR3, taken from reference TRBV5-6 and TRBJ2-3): DAGVTQSPTHLIKTRGQQVTLRCSPKSGHDTVSWYQQALGQGPQFIFQYYEEEERQRGNFPDRFSGHQFPNYSSELNVNALLLGDSALYLCASSSRTDTQYFGPGTRLTVL.

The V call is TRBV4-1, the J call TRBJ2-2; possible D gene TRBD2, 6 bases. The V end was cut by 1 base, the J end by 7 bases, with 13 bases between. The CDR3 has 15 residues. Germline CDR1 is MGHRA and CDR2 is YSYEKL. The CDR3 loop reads CASSQVGSRDGELFF. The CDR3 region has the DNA TGCGCCAGCAGCCAAGTCGGGAGTAGGGACGGGGAGCTGTTTTTT.